Listed here are 25 T cell receptor beta chains from one sample, sequenced in a study of graft-versus-host responses after intestinal transplantation. Their antigen targets remain unknown. Data came from immunoSEQ multiplex PCR; TCRdb stores just in-frame clones and leaves some out. This sample has around 110,000 clones, with 90% found just once. Sequenced material: unstimulated CD4+ T cells sorted from spleen or lymph node cells, taken before intestinal transplant. These receptors came from a human donor who received an intestinal transplant.

The chain couples TRBV7-9 to TRBJ1-2; a possible D gene is TRBD1 (5 bases). V lost 5 bases and J 5 bases, leaving 24 bases between the germline ends. The CDR3 sequence is 17 residues long. Germline values: CDR1 SEHNR, CDR2 FQNEAQ (reference sequence). Here the CDR3 DNA reads TGTGCCAGCAGCATGAGTGGCGCAGGGATAACAAAGTATGGCTACACCTTC. It encodes CASSMSGAGITKYGYTF.

The chain couples TRBV6-5 to TRBJ2-7, with 8 bases aligning to TRBD2. With 5 bases clipped from V and 1 base from J, the junction kept 7 bases outside the gene matches. CDR3 length: 15 residues. Germline values: CDR1 MNHEY, CDR2 SVGAGI. The CDR3 coding sequence is TGTGCCAGCAGTCTCCTAGCGGGTCTTTCCTACGAGCAGTACTTC. Protein: CASSLLAGLSYEQYF.

The chain is built from TRBV28 and TRBJ2-3, with 12 bases matching TRBD2. The CDR3 is 18 amino acids. CDR1 and CDR2 from the germline V gene are MDHEN and SYDVKM. V was clipped by 4 bases and J by 4 bases; unmatched bases: 12. The CDR3 DNA sequence: TGTGCCAGCAGTTCCCCCGGGACTAGCGGGTGGGACGCAGATACGCAGTATTTT. The encoded protein is CASSSPGTSGWDADTQYF.

The rearrangement links TRBV30 to TRBJ1-5; no clear D gene. CDR1 GTSNPN and CDR2 SVGIG come from the germline V gene (reference sequence). The CDR3 length is 15 residues. Between the trimmed V and J ends, which lost 2 bases and 0 bases, there was a span of 11 bases. Written as DNA, the CDR3 is TGTGCCTGGAGTAGGCAGGCCTATAGCAATCAGCCCCAGCATTTT. This sequence encodes CAWSRQAYSNQPQHF.

The chain couples TRBV5-1 to TRBJ2-2, with 10 bases aligning to TRBD1. The CDR3 consists of 15 residues. Germline CDR1 SGHRS, CDR2 YFSETQ. V trimming: 7 bases; J trimming: 5 bases; junction bases outside the gene matches: 8. The CDR3: CASRDRGSYTGELFF. In nucleotides, the CDR3 is TGCGCCAGCCGGGACAGGGGTTCCTATACCGGGGAGCTGTTTTTT.

The chain combines TRBV6-1 with TRBJ1-5, with 10 bases matching TRBD1. V trimming: 4 bases; J trimming: 3 bases; junction bases outside the gene matches: 3. The CDR3 extends over 15 amino acids. CDR1 MNHNS and CDR2 SASEGT come from the germline V gene. For the CDR3, the DNA is TGTGCCAGCAGTGCCGGGACAGGGGTCAATCAGCCCCAGCATTTT. It specifies CASSAGTGVNQPQHF.

The rearrangement joins TRBV19 to TRBJ2-7, with TRBD1 matching over 9 bases. The CDR3 runs to 18 residues. The germline CDR1 and CDR2 sequences are LNHDA and SQIVND (reference sequence). Unmatched junction bases numbered 15, after V lost 4 bases and J lost 2 bases. The CDR3 region is CASSTVISGTGFAYEQYF. The DNA for the CDR3 is TGTGCCAGTAGTACCGTGATCTCCGGGACAGGGTTTGCCTACGAGCAGTACTTC.

In the case of this clone: Its ends do not fully match the called genes, so a read error is possible. The CDR3 is CASSLVLLAGGRKCF. The CDR3 region has the DNA TGTGCCAGCAGCTTAGTCCTACTAGCGGGAGGGCGGAAGTGCTTC. The rearrangement links TRBV7-9 to TRBJ2-7; 13 bases are a match to TRBD2. This CDR3 is 15 amino acids long. Germline V gene sequence: CDR1 SEHNR, CDR2 FQNEAQ (reference sequence).

This clone was observed a few times. The rearrangement links TRBV6-4 to TRBJ1-5, with 8 bases lining up with TRBD1. The CDR3 runs 17 residues. J gave up 0 bases and V 2 bases, and 6 bases lay outside the gene matches. Germline loops: CDR1 MRHNA, CDR2 SNTAGT. The CDR3 loop is CASSDGDRSYSNQPQHF. DNA of the CDR3: TGTGCCAGCAGTGACGGGGACAGGTCCTATAGCAATCAGCCCCAGCATTTT.

The V and J genes are TRBV11-2 and TRBJ1-1; TRBD1 is a possible D gene (6 bases). Germline V CDR1 and CDR2: SGHAT, FQNNGV. The CDR3 covers 14 residues. V lost 0 bases, J lost 6 bases, and 11 bases lay in between. The CDR3 sequence is CASSLETRGAEAFF. CDR3 sequence (DNA): TGTGCCAGCAGCTTAGAAACCAGGGGCGCTGAAGCTTTCTTT. Together with reference TRBV11-2 and TRBJ1-1, the CDR3 gives the full variable domain: EAGVAQSPRYKIIEKRQSVAFWCNPISGHATLYWYQQILGQGPKLLIQFQNNGVVDDSQLPKDRFSAERLKGVDSTLKIQPAKLEDSAVYLCASSLETRGAEAFFGQGTRLTVV.

The chain has TRBV5-1 and TRBJ1-1, with TRBD1 as a possible D gene (5 bases). The V end was cut by 0 bases, the J end by 0 bases, with 15 bases between. Germline values: CDR1 SGHRS, CDR2 YFSETQ. The CDR3 spans 17 residues. This chain's CDR3 is CASSLDGGAGMNTEAFF. CDR3 nucleotide sequence: TGCGCCAGCAGCTTGGACGGTGGGGCAGGGATGAACACTGAAGCTTTCTTT.

This clone was seen only once. The chain recombines TRBV10-1 with TRBJ2-7; no clear D gene. The CDR3 is 13 residues long. CDR1 is WNHNN, CDR2 SYGVQD, per germline (reference sequence). V was cut by 4 bases and J by 3 bases, with 10 bases left in between. CDR3 loop: CASSAGFNYEQYF. CDR3 coding DNA: TGCGCCAGCAGTGCCGGGTTCAACTACGAGCAGTACTTC.

The chain carries TRBV5-6 and TRBJ2-5; a weak D match, TRBD2 (5 bases). CDR1 SGHDT and CDR2 YYEEEE come from the germline V gene. Trimming cost V 2 bases and J 9 bases, with 11 bases left between them. CDR3 size: 12 residues. The CDR3 coding sequence is TGTGCCAGCAGCTTTTCTGTCGGGGCCCAGTACTTC. Amino acids: CASSFSVGAQYF.

V gene TRBV6-6 combines with J gene TRBJ2-7; 7 bases are shared with TRBD1. The junction had 2 bases not matched to a gene; V was cut back by 2 bases and J by 4 bases. CDR3 length: 13 residues. Germline CDR1 reads MNHNY; CDR2 reads SVGAGI (reference sequence). CDR3 sequence (DNA): TGTGCCAGCAGTTACGAGACAGGGTACGAGCAGTACTTC. As protein: CASSYETGYEQYF.

J is TRBJ1-2 and V is TRBV6-6; D possibly corresponds to TRBD1 (6 bases). The CDR3 runs to 13 residues. Trimming took off 6 bases at V and 4 bases at J, with 12 bases between the two ends. Germline V gives CDR1 MNHNY, CDR2 SVGAGI (reference sequence). Here the CDR3 reads CASRQDSIYGYTF. CDR3 nucleotide sequence: TGTGCCAGCAGACAGGACAGTATCTATGGCTACACCTTC.

The rearrangement links TRBV6-4 to TRBJ1-2, with 8 bases matching TRBD1. After removal of 2 bases from V and 6 bases from J, the junction contained 11 bases not matched to a gene. Germline CDR1 and CDR2: MRHNA and SNTAGT. This CDR3 has 16 residues. CDR3 coding DNA: TGTGCCAGCAGTGACCCCCGGACAGGGACGGTCGATGGCTACACCTTC. Translating it yields CASSDPRTGTVDGYTF.

Regarding this clone: Other DNA sequences within the sample encode an identical CDR3. The chain carries TRBV5-1 and TRBJ1-1; unclear D gene. Germline loops: CDR1 SGHRS, CDR2 YFSETQ. V was trimmed by 1 base and J by 4 bases, leaving 8 bases between them. The CDR3 is made up of 13 amino acids. The CDR3 DNA follows: TGCGCCAGCAGCTTGCGCGGCAGCACTGAAGCTTTCTTT. As protein: CASSLRGSTEAFF.

This sequence joins TRBV5-4 and TRBJ2-5; perhaps TRBD2 as D (6 bases). The CDR3 length is 13 residues. The germline V gene encodes CDR1 SGHNT and CDR2 YYREEE (reference sequence). Trimming removed 4 bases at V and 5 bases at J, with 12 bases between. The CDR3 sequence is CASSPTRLETQYF. CDR3 coding DNA: TGTGCCAGCAGCCCGACTAGATTGGAGACCCAGTACTTC.

The genes are TRBV19 and TRBJ1-5, with a tentative D call TRBD1 (5 bases). The length of the CDR3 is 15 residues. The germline V and J ends were trimmed by 5 bases and 7 bases, with 18 bases remaining between them. Germline CDR1 and CDR2: LNHDA and SQIVND (reference sequence). The CDR3 nucleotides are TGTGCCAGTAGTCCCCAAACCAGGGTAAACCAGCCCCAGCATTTT. This encodes CASSPQTRVNQPQHF.

This clone showed up just once. The V gene is TRBV6-6, the J gene TRBJ1-1, with 9 nucleotides matching TRBD1. This CDR3 has 14 amino acids. Germline V CDR1 and CDR2: MNHNY, SVGAGI (reference sequence). With 5 bases clipped from V and 4 bases from J, the junction kept 5 bases outside the gene matches. The CDR3 here is CASSGGTGSTEAFF. CDR3 DNA sequence: TGTGCCAGCAGTGGGGGGACAGGGAGCACTGAAGCTTTCTTT.

The chain has TRBV11-2 and TRBJ2-7, with 8 bases matching TRBD1. The V gene's germline CDR1 is SGHAT and CDR2 FQNNGV. This CDR3 has 16 amino acids. With 1 base clipped from V and 3 bases from J, the junction kept 8 bases outside the gene matches. DNA for the CDR3: TGTGCCAGCAGCTTAGGTGGGACAGGAGTTCGCTACGAGCAGTACTTC. Its translation is CASSLGGTGVRYEQYF.

The chain links TRBV10-3 to TRBJ1-2; D possibly corresponds to TRBD1 (5 bases). From germline, CDR1 is ENHRY and CDR2 SYGVKD. V shed 3 bases and J shed 2 bases, with 10 bases lying between them. The CDR3 consists of 14 residues. In nucleotides, the CDR3 is TGTGCCATCAGTGATGGGGCCCGGAACTATGGCTACACCTTC. Protein product: CAISDGARNYGYTF.

The rearrangement links TRBV5-1 to TRBJ2-1; possible D gene TRBD2, 6 bases. V shed 5 bases and J shed 0 bases, with 15 bases lying between them. The CDR3 is 16 amino acids. Germline assignment: CDR1 SGHRS and CDR2 YFSETQ. The CDR3 here is CASRDLAFSSYNEQFF. As DNA, the CDR3 is TGCGCCAGCAGAGACCTAGCGTTTAGCTCCTACAATGAGCAGTTCTTC.

This chain uses TRBV29-1 with TRBJ2-3, with D possibly being TRBD2 (7 bases). The germline V gene has CDR1 SQVTM and CDR2 ANQGSEA. There are 12 residues in the CDR3. Trimming took 7 bases from V and 2 from J, leaving 10 bases between them. The CDR3 DNA follows: TGCAGCGCCGGGGGGCTCACAGATACGCAGTATTTT. Its translation: CSAGGLTDTQYF.

This chain links TRBV28 with TRBJ2-1; TRBD2 matches at 9 bases. Germline trimming cut 6 bases from V and 2 bases from J; bases unmatched to any gene: 11. CDR1 and CDR2 from the germline V gene are MDHEN and SYDVKM. This CDR3 is built from 17 residues. CDR3 DNA sequence: TGTGCCAGCAGCCCCCGCAGGACTAGCGAGACCTACAATGAGCAGTTCTTC. Its translation: CASSPRRTSETYNEQFF.